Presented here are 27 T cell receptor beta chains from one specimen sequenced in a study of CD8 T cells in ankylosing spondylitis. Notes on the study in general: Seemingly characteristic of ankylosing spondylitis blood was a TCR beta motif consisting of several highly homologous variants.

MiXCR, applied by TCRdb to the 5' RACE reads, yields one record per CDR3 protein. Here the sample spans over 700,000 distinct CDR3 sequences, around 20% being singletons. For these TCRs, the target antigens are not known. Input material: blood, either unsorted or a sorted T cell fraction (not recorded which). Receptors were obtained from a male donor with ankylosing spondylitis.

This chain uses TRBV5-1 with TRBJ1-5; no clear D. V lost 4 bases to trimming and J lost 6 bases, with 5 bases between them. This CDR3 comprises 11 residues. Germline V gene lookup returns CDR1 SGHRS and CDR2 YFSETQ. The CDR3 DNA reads TGCGCCAGCAGCCCTAGTCAGCCCCAGCATTTT. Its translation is CASSPSQPQHF. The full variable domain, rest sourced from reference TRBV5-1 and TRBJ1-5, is KAGVTQTPRYLIKTRGQQVTLSCSPISGHRSVSWYQQTPGQGLQFLFEYFSETQRNKGNFPGRFSGRQFSNSRSEMNVSTLELGDSALYLCASSPSQPQHFGDGTRLSIL.

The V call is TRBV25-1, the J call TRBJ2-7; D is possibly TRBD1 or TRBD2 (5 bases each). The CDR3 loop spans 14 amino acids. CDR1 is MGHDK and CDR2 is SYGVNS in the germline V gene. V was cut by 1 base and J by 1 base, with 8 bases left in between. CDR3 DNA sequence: TGTGCCAGCAGTGAATTGGGGGTTTCCTACGAGCAGTACTTC. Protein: CASSELGVSYEQYF.

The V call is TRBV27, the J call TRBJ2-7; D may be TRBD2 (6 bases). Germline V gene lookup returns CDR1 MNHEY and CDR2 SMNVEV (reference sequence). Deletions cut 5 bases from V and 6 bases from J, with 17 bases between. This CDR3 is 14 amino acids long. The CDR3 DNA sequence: TGTGCCAGCAGTCCTCCGGGTTGGAGGGTCGAGCAGTACTTC. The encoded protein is CASSPPGWRVEQYF.

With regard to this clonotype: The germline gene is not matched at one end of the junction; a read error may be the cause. The CDR3 loop is CSVGEGQLYGYIF. DNA for the CDR3: TGCAGCGTTGGAGAGGGACAGCTCTATGGCTACATCTTC. V usage is TRBV29-1 and J usage is TRBJ1-2; 7 bases are a match to TRBD1. Germline V lookup: CDR1 SQVTM, CDR2 ANQGSEA. The CDR3 has 13 residues.

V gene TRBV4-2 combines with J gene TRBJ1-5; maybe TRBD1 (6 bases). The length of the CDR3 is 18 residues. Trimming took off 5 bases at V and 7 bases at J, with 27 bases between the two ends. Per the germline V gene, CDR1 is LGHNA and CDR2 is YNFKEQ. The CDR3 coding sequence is TGTGCCAGCAGCAAAGGGGGGGGAGCCTGGGCATCATACCAGCCCCAGCATTTT. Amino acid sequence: CASSKGGGAWASYQPQHF.

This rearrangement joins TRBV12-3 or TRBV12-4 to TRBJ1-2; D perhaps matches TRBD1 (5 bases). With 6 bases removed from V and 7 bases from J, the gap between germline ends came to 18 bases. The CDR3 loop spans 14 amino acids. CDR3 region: CASRLSKLQGGYTF. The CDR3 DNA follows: TGTGCCAGCAGGCTATCTAAGTTGCAGGGTGGCTACACCTTC.

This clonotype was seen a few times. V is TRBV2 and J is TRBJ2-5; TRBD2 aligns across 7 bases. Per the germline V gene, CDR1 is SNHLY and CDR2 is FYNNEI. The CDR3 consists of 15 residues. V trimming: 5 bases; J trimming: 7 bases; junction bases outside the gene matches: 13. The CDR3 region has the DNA TGTGCCAGCAGTACCTTGGGAGCGGGGAAGGGGACCCAGTACTTC. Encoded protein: CASSTLGAGKGTQYF.

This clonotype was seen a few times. This CDR3 reads CSGDGPLNTEAFF. Here the CDR3 DNA reads TGCAGCGGGGACGGGCCCCTGAACACTGAAGCTTTCTTT. This sequence joins TRBV29-1 and TRBJ1-1, with D tentatively TRBD1 (5 bases). Germline assignment: CDR1 SQVTM and CDR2 ANQGSEA. This CDR3 contains 13 residues. Trimming took 7 bases from V and 0 from J, leaving 12 bases between them.

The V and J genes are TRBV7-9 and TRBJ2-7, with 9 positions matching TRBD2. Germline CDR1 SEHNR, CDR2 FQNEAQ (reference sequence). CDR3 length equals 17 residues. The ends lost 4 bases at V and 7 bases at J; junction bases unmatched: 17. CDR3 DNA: TGTGCCAGCAGCTCCACCCCAGGTAGCGGGGGCCGAGGGGAGCAGTACTTC. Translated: CASSSTPGSGGRGEQYF.

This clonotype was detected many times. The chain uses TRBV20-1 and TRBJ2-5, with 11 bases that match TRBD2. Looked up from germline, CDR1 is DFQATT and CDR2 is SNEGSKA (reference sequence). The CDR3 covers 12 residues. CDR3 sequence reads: CSAPSGGETQYF. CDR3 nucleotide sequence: TGCAGCGCACCTAGCGGGGGGGAGACCCAGTACTTC.

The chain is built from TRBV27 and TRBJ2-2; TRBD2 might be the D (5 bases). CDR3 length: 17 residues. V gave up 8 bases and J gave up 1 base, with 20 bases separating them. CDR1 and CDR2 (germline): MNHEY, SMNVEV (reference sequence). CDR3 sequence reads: CASSPARTRGNTGELFF. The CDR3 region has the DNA TGTGCCAGCTCTCCGGCAAGGACCCGGGGGAACACCGGGGAGCTGTTTTTT.

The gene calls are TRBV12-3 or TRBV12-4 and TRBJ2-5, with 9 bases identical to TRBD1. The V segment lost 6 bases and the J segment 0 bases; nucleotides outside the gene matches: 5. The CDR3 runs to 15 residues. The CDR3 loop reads CASSPRDRDQETQYF. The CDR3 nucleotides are TGTGCCAGCAGCCCCCGGGACAGGGACCAAGAGACCCAGTACTTC.

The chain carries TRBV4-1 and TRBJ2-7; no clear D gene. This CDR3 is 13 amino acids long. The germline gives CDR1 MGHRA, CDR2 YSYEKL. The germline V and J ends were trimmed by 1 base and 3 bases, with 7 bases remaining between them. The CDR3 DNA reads TGCGCCAGCAGCCAAGTAGGAAACTACGAGCAGTACTTC. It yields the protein CASSQVGNYEQYF.

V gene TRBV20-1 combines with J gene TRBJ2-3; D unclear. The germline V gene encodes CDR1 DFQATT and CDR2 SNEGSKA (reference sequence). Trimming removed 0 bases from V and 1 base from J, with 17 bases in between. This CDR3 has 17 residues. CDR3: CSARDSAAKRGTDTQYF. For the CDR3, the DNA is TGCAGTGCTAGAGATAGTGCGGCAAAACGGGGCACAGATACGCAGTATTTT.

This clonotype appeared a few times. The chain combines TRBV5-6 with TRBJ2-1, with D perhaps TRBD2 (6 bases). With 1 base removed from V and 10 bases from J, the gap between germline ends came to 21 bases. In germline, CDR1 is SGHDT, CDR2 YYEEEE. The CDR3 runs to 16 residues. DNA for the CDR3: TGTGCCAGCAGCTTGCTTTTAGCGGTGGGGACTGTGGAGCAGTTCTTC. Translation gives CASSLLLAVGTVEQFF.

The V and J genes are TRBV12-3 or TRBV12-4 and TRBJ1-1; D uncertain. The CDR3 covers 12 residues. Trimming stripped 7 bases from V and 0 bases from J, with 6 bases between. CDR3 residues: CASKGLNTEAFF. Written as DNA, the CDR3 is TGTGCCAGCAAGGGTTTGAACACTGAAGCTTTCTTT.

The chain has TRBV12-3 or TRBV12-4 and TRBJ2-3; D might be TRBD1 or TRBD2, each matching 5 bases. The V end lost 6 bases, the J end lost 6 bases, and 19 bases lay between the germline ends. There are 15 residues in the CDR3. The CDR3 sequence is CASRQDLGVQDTQYF. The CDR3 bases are TGTGCCAGCAGACAGGACTTGGGGGTTCAGGATACGCAGTATTTT.

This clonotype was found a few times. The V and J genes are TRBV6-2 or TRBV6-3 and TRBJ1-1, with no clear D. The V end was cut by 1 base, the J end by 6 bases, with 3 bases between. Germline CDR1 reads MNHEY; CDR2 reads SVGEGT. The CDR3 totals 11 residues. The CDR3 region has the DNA TGTGCCAGCAGTTACTTCGCTGAAGCTTTCTTT. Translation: CASSYFAEAFF.

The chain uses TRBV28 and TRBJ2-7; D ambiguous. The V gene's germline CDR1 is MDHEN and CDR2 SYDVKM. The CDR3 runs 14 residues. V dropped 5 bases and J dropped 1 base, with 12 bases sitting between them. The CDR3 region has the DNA TGTGCCAGCAGTGGCGCGATTCCTTCCTACGAGCAGTACTTC. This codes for CASSGAIPSYEQYF.

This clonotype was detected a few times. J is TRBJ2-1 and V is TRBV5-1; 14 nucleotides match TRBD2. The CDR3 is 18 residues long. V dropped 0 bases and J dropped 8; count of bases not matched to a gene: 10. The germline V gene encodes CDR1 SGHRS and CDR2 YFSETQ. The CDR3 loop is CASSLGATSGRARDEQFF. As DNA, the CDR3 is TGCGCCAGCAGCTTGGGCGCGACTAGCGGGAGGGCCAGGGATGAGCAGTTCTTC.

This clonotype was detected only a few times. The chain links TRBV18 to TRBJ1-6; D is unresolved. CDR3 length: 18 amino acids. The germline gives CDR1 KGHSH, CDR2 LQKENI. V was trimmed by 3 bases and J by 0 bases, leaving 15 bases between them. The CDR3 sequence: CASSPLTVESSYNSPLHF. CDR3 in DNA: TGTGCCAGCTCACCTTTGACCGTGGAGAGCTCCTATAATTCACCCCTCCACTTT.

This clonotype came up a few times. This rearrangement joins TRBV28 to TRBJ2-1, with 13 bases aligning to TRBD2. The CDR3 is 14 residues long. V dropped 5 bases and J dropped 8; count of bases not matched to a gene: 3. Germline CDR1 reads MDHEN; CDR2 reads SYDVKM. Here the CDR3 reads CASSQTSGRHEQFF. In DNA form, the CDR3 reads TGTGCCAGCAGTCAGACTAGCGGGAGGCATGAGCAGTTCTTC.

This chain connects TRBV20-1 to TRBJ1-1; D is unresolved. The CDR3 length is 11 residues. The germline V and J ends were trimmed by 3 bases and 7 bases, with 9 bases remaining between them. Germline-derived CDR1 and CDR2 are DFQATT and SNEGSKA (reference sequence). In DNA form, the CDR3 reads TGCAGTGCTAGGTTGGGCCTTGAAGCTTTCTTT. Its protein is CSARLGLEAFF.

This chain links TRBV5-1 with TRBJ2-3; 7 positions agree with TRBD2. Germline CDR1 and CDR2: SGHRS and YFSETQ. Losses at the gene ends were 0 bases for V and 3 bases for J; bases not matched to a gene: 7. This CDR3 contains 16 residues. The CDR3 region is CASSLAGGLVTDTQYF. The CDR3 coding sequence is TGCGCCAGCAGCTTGGCCGGGGGGTTAGTGACAGATACGCAGTATTTT.

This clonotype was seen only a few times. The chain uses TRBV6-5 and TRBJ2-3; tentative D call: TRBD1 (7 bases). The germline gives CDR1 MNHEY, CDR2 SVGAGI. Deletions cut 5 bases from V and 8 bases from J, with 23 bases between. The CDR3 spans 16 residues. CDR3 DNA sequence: TGTGCCAGCAGTCTCTACTCCAGACAGGGAGGATCTACGCAGTATTTT. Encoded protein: CASSLYSRQGGSTQYF.

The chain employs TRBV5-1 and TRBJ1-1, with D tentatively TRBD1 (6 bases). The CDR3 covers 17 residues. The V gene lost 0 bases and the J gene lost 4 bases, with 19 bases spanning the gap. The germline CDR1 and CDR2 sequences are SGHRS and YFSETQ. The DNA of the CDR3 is TGCGCCAGCAGCTTGGGGGGGCTGAGGGCTAGGGGCACTGAAGCTTTCTTT. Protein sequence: CASSLGGLRARGTEAFF.

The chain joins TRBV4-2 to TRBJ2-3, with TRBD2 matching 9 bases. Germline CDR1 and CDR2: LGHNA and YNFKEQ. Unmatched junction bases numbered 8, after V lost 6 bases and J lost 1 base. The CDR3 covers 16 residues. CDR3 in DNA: TGTGCCAGCAGGGGGCCAGCGGGGGGCCGCACAGATACGCAGTATTTT. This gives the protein CASRGPAGGRTDTQYF.